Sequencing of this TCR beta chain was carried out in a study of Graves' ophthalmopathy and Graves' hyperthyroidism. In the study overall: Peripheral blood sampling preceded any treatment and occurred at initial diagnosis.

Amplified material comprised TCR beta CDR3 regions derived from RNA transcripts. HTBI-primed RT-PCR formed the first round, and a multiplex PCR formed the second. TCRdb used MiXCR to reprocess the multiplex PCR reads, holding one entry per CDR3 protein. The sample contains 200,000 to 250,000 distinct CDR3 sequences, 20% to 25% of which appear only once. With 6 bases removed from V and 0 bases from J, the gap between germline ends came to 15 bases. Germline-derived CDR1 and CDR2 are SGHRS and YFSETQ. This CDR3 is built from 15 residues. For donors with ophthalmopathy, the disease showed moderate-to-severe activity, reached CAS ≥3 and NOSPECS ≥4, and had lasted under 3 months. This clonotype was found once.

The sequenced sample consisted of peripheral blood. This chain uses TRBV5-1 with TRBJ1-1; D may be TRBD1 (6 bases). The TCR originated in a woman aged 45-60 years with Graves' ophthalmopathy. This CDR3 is CASTTGTFMNTEAFF. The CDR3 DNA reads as TGCGCCAGCACAACCGGGACATTCATGAACACTGAAGCTTTCTTT. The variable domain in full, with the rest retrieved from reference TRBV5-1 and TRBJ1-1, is KAGVTQTPRYLIKTRGQQVTLSCSPISGHRSVSWYQQTPGQGLQFLFEYFSETQRNKGNFPGRFSGRQFSNSRSEMNVSTLELGDSALYLCASTTGTFMNTEAFFGQGTRLTVV.